This T cell receptor beta chain was recovered during a study of cytomegalovirus exposure and HLA in healthy donors. Study as a whole: A prior study identified 90 million to 120 million unique TCR beta sequences from 200 million or so T cells. General study results and limits: A few CMV-associated chains proved CMV antigen-specific in vitro. For TCR beta chains, V- and J-gene trimming was later linked to a missense DCLRE1C variant. There was a cluster of highly shared sequence variants that was likely a sequencing artifact.

The PCR employed 60 Vbeta primers together with 13 Jbeta primers. Clones were read by immunoSEQ multiplex PCR, and TCRdb kept only the in-frame ones, dropping some. The sample holds about 190,000 clones, 81% seen once. V shed 6 bases, J shed 6 bases, and the junction held 10 bases outside the gene matches. This CDR3 is built from 14 residues. CDR1 is SNHLY, CDR2 FYNNEI, per germline. About this clone itself: Its target is not known.

The specimen sequenced was PBMCs. The genes are TRBV2 and TRBJ2-7, with 8 bases that match TRBD1. This clonotype originated in a middle-aged man in good health and CMV-seropositive. Here the CDR3 DNA reads TGTGCCAGCAGCCGGACAGGGCCGGCGGGCGAGCAGTACTTC. Protein product: CASSRTGPAGEQYF. Combining the CDR3 with reference TRBV2 and TRBJ2-7 gives the whole variable domain EPEVTQTPSHQVTQMGQEVILRCVPISNHLYFYWYRQILGQKVEFLVSFYNNEISEKSEIFDDQFSVERPDGSNFTLKIRSTKLEDSAMYFCASSRTGPAGEQYFGPGTRLTVT.